This T cell receptor beta chain originates from a study of cytomegalovirus exposure and HLA in healthy donors. Study-level findings and limits: Most TCR sequences were seen very rarely across donors, but some public TCRs occurred in many. For presence/absence analyses, sequencing depth was assumed to be roughly uniform across donors.

From germline, CDR1 is WSHSY and CDR2 SAAADI. With 3 bases removed from V and 0 bases from J, the gap between germline ends came to 15 bases. This CDR3 is 17 amino acids long. With respect to this clone: The antigen remains undetermined.

In the PCR, 60 Vbeta and 13 Jbeta primers were used. Data came from immunoSEQ multiplex PCR; TCRdb stores just in-frame clones and leaves some out. Of 100,000 or so clones in the sample, about 83% are singletons; the top ten hold under 6.5%. The rearrangement joins TRBV10-2 to TRBJ1-3, with no clear D. Material: PBMCs. The receptor was isolated from a man aged 18 to 29 in good health and CMV-seronegative. CDR3 protein: CASSESGGPSSGNTIYF. In DNA form, the CDR3 reads TGCGCCAGCAGTGAATCTGGAGGGCCCTCCTCTGGAAACACCATATATTTT.